These 18 T cell receptor beta chains originate from one sample sequenced in a study of PD-L1 blockade in urothelial cancer. The assay was immunoSEQ multiplex PCR, and TCRdb's table has in-frame clones only and misses some. The table lists more than 95,000 clones, roughly 88% of them singletons, with 2.4% in the top ten. Time point given: peripheral blood 6 weeks after treatment start. The specimen was PBMCs, collected around atezolizumab (anti-PD-L1) treatment. The source of these receptors is a man aged 50 or older with urothelial cancer.

The chain recombines TRBV28 with TRBJ1-5; D is ambiguous. This CDR3 comprises 12 residues. Germline assignment: CDR1 MDHEN and CDR2 SYDVKM. Trimming took 7 bases from V and 9 from J, leaving 13 bases between them. The CDR3 nucleotides read TGTGCCAGCACTCTTGCGGGTCGGCCCCAGCATTTT. Translating gives CASTLAGRPQHF.

This chain links TRBV7-2 with TRBJ2-7; 7 bases fit TRBD2. This CDR3 is 15 amino acids long. Germline assignment: CDR1 SGHTA and CDR2 FQGNSA. V lost 0 bases to trimming and J lost 2 bases; unmatched junction nucleotides: 4. In DNA, the CDR3 is TGTGCCAGCAGCTTAGCGGAGCGGGGACCCTACGAGCAGTACTTC. Amino acid sequence: CASSLAERGPYEQYF.

The J gene is TRBJ2-1, the V gene TRBV7-2, with 9 nucleotides matching TRBD2. CDR3 length: 18 residues. CDR1 SGHTA and CDR2 FQGNSA come from the germline V gene. V was clipped by 4 bases and J by 0 bases; unmatched bases: 10. CDR3 bases: TGTGCCAGCAGCTCCTGGGCTAGCGGGACTAGCTCCTACAATGAGCAGTTCTTC. This codes for CASSSWASGTSSYNEQFF.

The chain employs TRBV6-6 and TRBJ1-3; the match to TRBD1 covers 7 bases. V lost 7 bases and J lost 0; bases outside the gene matches: 9. The CDR3 length is 16 residues. Germline V lookup: CDR1 MNHNY, CDR2 SVGAGI (reference sequence). The CDR3 is CASNHGQAISGNTIYF. The CDR3 DNA reads as TGTGCCAGCAACCACGGACAGGCGATCTCTGGAAACACCATATATTTT.

The chain couples TRBV7-2 to TRBJ1-5; TRBD1 matches at 9 bases. The germline V gene has CDR1 SGHTA and CDR2 FQGNSA. J gave up 3 bases and V 2 bases, and 8 bases lay outside the gene matches. This CDR3 spans 17 amino acids. The CDR3 DNA reads TGTGCCAGCAGCTTAAGAGGGGGGACAGGGCCCAATCAGCCCCAGCATTTT. Amino acids: CASSLRGGTGPNQPQHF.

V gene TRBV15 combines with J gene TRBJ2-5, with 7 bases aligning to TRBD1. V shed 4 bases, J shed 4 bases, and the junction held 9 bases outside the gene matches. The germline gives CDR1 LNHNV, CDR2 YYDKDF (reference sequence). There are 15 residues in the CDR3. CDR3 loop: CATSIRQGTRETQYF. DNA for the CDR3: TGTGCCACCAGCATCAGACAGGGAACGCGAGAGACCCAGTACTTC. The entire variable domain, with the rest obtained from reference TRBV15 and TRBJ2-5, is as follows: DAMVIQNPRYQVTQFGKPVTLSCSQTLNHNVMYWYQQKSSQAPKLLFHYYDKDFNNEADTPDNFQSRRPNTSFCFLDIRSPGLGDTAMYLCATSIRQGTRETQYFGPGTRLLVL.

CDR3 coding DNA: TGTGCCAGCAGCCGGGGATACAATGAGCAGTTCTTC. This sequence encodes CASSRGYNEQFF. The genes are TRBV7-9 and TRBJ2-1, with D maybe TRBD2 (5 bases). The V end was cut by 5 bases, the J end by 4 bases, with 6 bases between. This CDR3 is 12 amino acids long. Germline CDR1 SEHNR, CDR2 FQNEAQ (reference sequence).

The sample holds a few counts of this clone. The CDR3 coding sequence is TGTGCCAGCTCACGCGGGCGAGACACTGAAGCTTTCTTT. Translated: CASSRGRDTEAFF. The V and J genes are TRBV18 and TRBJ1-1; D unclear. The CDR3 spans 13 residues. Between the trimmed V and J ends, which lost 4 bases and 3 bases, there was a span of 9 bases. Germline values: CDR1 KGHSH, CDR2 LQKENI.

V gene TRBV2 combines with J gene TRBJ2-2; 7 bases agree with TRBD2. The germline V gene has CDR1 SNHLY and CDR2 FYNNEI. J lost 4 bases, V lost 6 bases, and 5 bases had no gene match. The length of the CDR3 is 14 residues. The CDR3 loop is CASSGGFGTGELFF. The CDR3 DNA is TGTGCCAGCAGCGGGGGGTTTGGCACCGGGGAGCTGTTTTTT.

V is TRBV30 and J is TRBJ1-3, with a weak D call TRBD1 (6 bases). CDR3 length: 15 amino acids. V was trimmed by 5 bases and J by 0 bases, leaving 14 bases between them. The V gene's germline CDR1 is GTSNPN and CDR2 SVGIG (reference sequence). CDR3 loop: CAWGTGTSSGNTIYF. The CDR3 coding sequence is TGTGCCTGGGGAACCGGGACAAGCTCTGGAAACACCATATATTTT. Combining the CDR3 with reference TRBV30 and TRBJ1-3 gives the whole variable domain SQTIHQWPATLVQPVGSPLSLECTVEGTSNPNLYWYRQAAGRGLQLLFYSVGIGQISSEVPQNLSASRPQDRQFILSSKKLLLSDSGFYLCAWGTGTSSGNTIYFGEGSWLTVV.

The chain recombines TRBV7-2 with TRBJ2-3; tentative D call: TRBD1 (5 bases). With 0 bases removed from V and 6 bases from J, the gap between germline ends came to 25 bases. CDR1 is SGHTA, CDR2 FQGNSA, per germline. This CDR3 comprises 19 residues. This chain's CDR3 is CASSLATSVGRGRSDTQYF. CDR3 DNA sequence: TGTGCCAGCAGCTTAGCCACCTCAGTGGGTAGGGGTCGGTCGGATACGCAGTATTTT.

V gene TRBV30 combines with J gene TRBJ2-7; 8 bases fit TRBD2. Germline CDR1 is GTSNPN and CDR2 is SVGIG (reference sequence). The CDR3 length is 13 residues. The V gene end was trimmed by 2 bases and the J gene end by 3 bases; junction bases not matched to a gene: 3. CDR3 DNA sequence: TGTGCCTGGAGTAAGGGGACTAGCTACGAGCAGTACTTC. The encoded protein is CAWSKGTSYEQYF.

The chain employs TRBV28 and TRBJ2-1; D is perhaps TRBD1 (5 bases). Trimming removed 6 bases from V and 9 bases from J, with 9 bases in between. Germline values: CDR1 MDHEN, CDR2 SYDVKM. CDR3 length equals 11 residues. This chain's CDR3 is CASRRQGEQFF. The CDR3 DNA follows: TGTGCCAGCAGACGTCAGGGTGAGCAGTTCTTC.

The V and J genes are TRBV18 and TRBJ2-2; TRBD1 matches at 8 bases. Germline V gene sequence: CDR1 KGHSH, CDR2 LQKENI. The CDR3 length is 15 residues. The J segment lost 3 bases and the V segment lost 2 bases, leaving 2 bases of the junction unmatched. The CDR3 sequence is CASSPTTGDTGELFF. DNA of the CDR3: TGTGCCAGCTCACCAACGACAGGGGACACCGGGGAGCTGTTTTTT.

This chain links TRBV27 with TRBJ2-5; TRBD2 agrees at 10 bases. There are 17 residues in the CDR3. Unmatched junction bases numbered 5, after V lost 0 bases and J lost 1 base. Germline loops: CDR1 MNHEY, CDR2 SMNVEV (reference sequence). The DNA for the CDR3 is TGTGCCAGCAGTTTATCATATCCTAGCGGGAGCCAAGAGACCCAGTACTTC. It yields the protein CASSLSYPSGSQETQYF.

The chain combines TRBV27 with TRBJ1-5; D uncertain. The CDR3 is made up of 14 amino acids. Deletions cut 6 bases from V and 0 bases from J, with 9 bases between. CDR1 is MNHEY and CDR2 is SMNVEV in the germline V gene (reference sequence). CDR3: CASRPQVSNQPQHF. CDR3 DNA: TGTGCCAGCAGGCCGCAGGTTAGCAATCAGCCCCAGCATTTT.

The J gene is TRBJ1-2, the V gene TRBV7-2, with 8 bases matching TRBD1. The J segment lost 7 bases and the V segment lost 1 base, leaving 5 bases of the junction unmatched. The CDR3 has 14 residues. Germline V gene data show CDR1 as SGHTA and CDR2 as FQGNSA. In nucleotides, the CDR3 is TGTGCCAGCAGCTTAGTAGGACAGGGCGGTGGCTACACCTTC. Amino acid sequence: CASSLVGQGGGYTF.

This chain uses TRBV2 with TRBJ1-1; 9 nucleotides match TRBD1. Germline trimming cut 2 bases from V and 3 bases from J; bases unmatched to any gene: 10. Germline V CDR1 and CDR2: SNHLY, FYNNEI. The CDR3 contains 17 residues. CDR3 sequence: CASSETGGEITDTEAFF. DNA of the CDR3: TGTGCCAGCAGTGAAACAGGGGGCGAGATTACGGACACTGAAGCTTTCTTT.